The 15 T cell receptor beta chains below all came from one sample that was sequenced in a study of OX40 agonist ivuxolimab in advanced cancers. Repertoires were generated with immunoSEQ multiplex PCR, while TCRdb's copy carries only in-frame clones and drops some. The sample holds around 65,000 clones, about 89% seen once. This specimen was CD4+ or CD8+ T cells sorted from blood, taken in a trial of the OX40 agonist ivuxolimab. These receptors all come from an adult with an advanced solid tumor such as melanoma, head and neck, liver or kidney cancer.

CDR3 sequence reads: CASSETGNSPLHF. Written as DNA, the CDR3 is TGTGCCAGCAGTGAAACAGGGAATTCACCCCTCCACTTT. V and J are TRBV6-1 and TRBJ1-6; tentative D call: TRBD1 (6 bases). Germline loops: CDR1 MNHNS, CDR2 SASEGT. The CDR3 has 13 residues. The V gene lost 2 bases and the J gene lost 7 bases, with 6 bases spanning the gap.

This rearrangement joins TRBV19 to TRBJ1-5, with D possibly being TRBD1 (5 bases). Looked up from germline, CDR1 is LNHDA and CDR2 is SQIVND (reference sequence). The CDR3 runs to 15 residues. The V end lost 4 bases, the J end lost 4 bases, and 14 bases lay between the germline ends. CDR3 protein: CASSTGTASNQPQHF. CDR3 sequence (DNA): TGTGCCAGTAGTACTGGGACGGCGTCTAATCAGCCCCAGCATTTT. The full variable domain, its missing parts supplied by reference TRBV19 and TRBJ1-5, is DGGITQSPKYLFRKEGQNVTLSCEQNLNHDAMYWYRQDPGQGLRLIYYSQIVNDFQKGDIAEGYSVSREKKESFPLTVTSAQKNPTAFYLCASSTGTASNQPQHFGDGTRLSIL.

This clone is a singleton in its sample. The chain couples TRBV5-1 to TRBJ2-5, with D uncertain. V shed 4 bases and J shed 5 bases, with 12 bases lying between them. The V gene's germline CDR1 is SGHRS and CDR2 YFSETQ. The CDR3 is 13 residues long. The CDR3 reads CASSQENGETQYF. In DNA form, the CDR3 reads TGCGCCAGCAGCCAGGAAAACGGGGAGACCCAGTACTTC.

V and J are TRBV5-1 and TRBJ2-1, with D possibly matching TRBD2 (5 bases). The germline V and J ends were trimmed by 0 bases and 2 bases, with 15 bases remaining between them. Per germline, CDR1 SGHRS and CDR2 YFSETQ. The length of the CDR3 is 17 residues. In nucleotides, the CDR3 is TGCGCCAGCAGCTTGGAATTTCGAGGGTTGGCCTACAATGAGCAGTTCTTC. This codes for CASSLEFRGLAYNEQFF. Combining the CDR3 with reference TRBV5-1 and TRBJ2-1 gives the whole variable domain KAGVTQTPRYLIKTRGQQVTLSCSPISGHRSVSWYQQTPGQGLQFLFEYFSETQRNKGNFPGRFSGRQFSNSRSEMNVSTLELGDSALYLCASSLEFRGLAYNEQFFGPGTRLTVL.

In DNA form, the CDR3 reads TGTGCCAGCAGCCCGGGACAGGGGGCTGAAGCTTTCTTT. It encodes CASSPGQGAEAFF. V and J are TRBV11-3 and TRBJ1-1; 11 nucleotides line up with TRBD1. The CDR3 runs to 13 residues. Per the germline V gene, CDR1 is SGHNT and CDR2 is YENEEA. The V and J ends lost 5 bases and 6 bases, in that order; junction bases with no gene match: 2.

V usage is TRBV11-1 and J usage is TRBJ2-5, with 10 bases matching TRBD2. The CDR3 length is 15 residues. The germline V gene encodes CDR1 SGHAT and CDR2 FQDESV (reference sequence). After removal of 5 bases from V and 1 base from J, the junction contained 4 bases not matched to a gene. The CDR3 sequence: CASSKSGGAQETQYF. CDR3 DNA sequence: TGTGCCAGCAGCAAAAGCGGGGGGGCCCAAGAGACCCAGTACTTC.

This clone is labeled as medium-sized. This chain joins TRBV10-3 and TRBJ1-1; no definite D call. The germline gives CDR1 ENHRY, CDR2 SYGVKD. Trimming shortened V by 0 bases and J by 1 base, and 18 bases separated the two germline ends. The CDR3 has 18 amino acids. CDR3 bases: TGTGCCATCAGTGAGTCGAAGATCTTAAGGGAGCGGAACACTGAAGCTTTCTTT. Residues: CAISESKILRERNTEAFF.

This rearrangement joins TRBV4-1 to TRBJ2-1, with TRBD1 identical over 9 bases. Germline-derived CDR1 and CDR2 are MGHRA and YSYEKL. CDR3 length equals 15 residues. The J segment lost 5 bases and the V segment lost 4 bases, leaving 6 bases of the junction unmatched. The CDR3 nucleotides are TGCGCCAGCAGCCGAACAGGGGGCGCAGACAATGAGCAGTTCTTC. It encodes CASSRTGGADNEQFF.

The chain couples TRBV4-1 to TRBJ1-2; 11 bases agree with TRBD1. CDR3 length: 17 amino acids. V gave up 1 base and J gave up 5 bases; unmatched junction bases: 9. CDR1 and CDR2 from the germline V gene are MGHRA and YSYEKL. The CDR3 DNA sequence: TGCGCCAGCAGCCAAGGGTGGACAGGGGGCGAACAATATGGCTACACCTTC. Its protein product is CASSQGWTGGEQYGYTF.

The chain joins TRBV14 to TRBJ2-5; 12 bases align to TRBD2. V shed 2 bases, J shed 4 bases, and the junction held 11 bases outside the gene matches. The CDR3 has 18 amino acids. Germline V lookup: CDR1 SGHDN, CDR2 FVKESK. In DNA form, the CDR3 reads TGTGCCAGCAGCCAATCTCGCCTAGCGGGGGGGCCCGGAGAGACCCAGTACTTC. This sequence encodes CASSQSRLAGGPGETQYF.

The chain carries TRBV19 and TRBJ1-4; D uncertain. The germline CDR1 and CDR2 sequences are LNHDA and SQIVND (reference sequence). Trimming removed 7 bases from V and 7 bases from J, with 16 bases in between. This CDR3 spans 14 amino acids. The CDR3 spells CASTIGGFREKLFF. The CDR3 DNA reads TGTGCCAGTACCATCGGAGGGTTTCGTGAAAAACTGTTTTTT. Supplemented by reference TRBV19 and TRBJ1-4, the full variable domain reads DGGITQSPKYLFRKEGQNVTLSCEQNLNHDAMYWYRQDPGQGLRLIYYSQIVNDFQKGDIAEGYSVSREKKESFPLTVTSAQKNPTAFYLCASTIGGFREKLFFGSGTQLSVL.

This chain links TRBV11-2 with TRBJ1-5, with a possible D match to TRBD1 (6 bases). Germline CDR1 and CDR2: SGHAT and FQNNGV. The V end was cut by 3 bases, the J end by 4 bases, with 19 bases between. The CDR3 runs to 17 residues. The CDR3 DNA sequence: TGTGCCAGCAGCTTCGGGAAGCCAGGGGCCTTGAATCAGCCCCAGCATTTT. Its protein product is CASSFGKPGALNQPQHF.

The rearrangement uses TRBV28 and TRBJ2-7; D possibly corresponds to TRBD2 (5 bases). The germline V gene encodes CDR1 MDHEN and CDR2 SYDVKM. Trimming cost V 3 bases and J 7 bases, with 13 bases left between them. CDR3 length: 13 amino acids. For the CDR3, the DNA is TGTGCCAGCAGTTTCAGGTTATCGGGGGAGCAGTACTTC. Protein product: CASSFRLSGEQYF.

J is TRBJ1-2 and V is TRBV13; D may be TRBD1 (6 bases). The CDR3 runs 14 residues. Per germline, CDR1 PRHDT and CDR2 FYEKMQ (reference sequence). The V and J ends lost 5 bases and 6 bases respectively, with 16 bases between them. The CDR3 sequence: CASSLQGGVDGYTF. Here the CDR3 DNA reads TGTGCCAGCAGCCTACAGGGAGGGGTTGATGGCTACACCTTC.

The chain carries TRBV25-1 and TRBJ2-7; D unresolved. V was trimmed by 8 bases and J by 1 base, leaving 3 bases between them. This CDR3 comprises 10 residues. In germline, CDR1 is MGHDK, CDR2 SYGVNS. CDR3 residues: CASSSYEQYF. CDR3 DNA sequence: TGTGCCAGCTCGTCCTACGAGCAGTACTTC.